This T cell receptor (beta chain) was captured by sequencing in a study of tumor-infiltrating lymphocytes in localized non-small cell lung cancer. In regard to this clone: The antigen remains unidentified.

Study-level findings and limits: Tumor T-cell fraction was not associated with recurrence-free survival. TCRbeta sequencing showed higher T cell infiltration in tumors than uninvolved lung.

The assay was immunoSEQ multiplex PCR, and TCRdb's table has in-frame clones only and misses some. Counted here are over 10,000 clones, more than 60% occurring once; the ten biggest clones make up 4% to 5%. This CDR3 is 12 amino acids long. Trimming left V 6 bases short and J 12 bases short, with 15 bases between. Germline CDR1 SGHTA, CDR2 FQGNSA. The chain joins TRBV7-2 to TRBJ2-1, with no clear D. The sample was lung tumor tissue. The source of this sequence is a human donor with non-small cell lung cancer. The CDR3 here is CASSRSLYWQFF. In DNA form, the CDR3 reads TGTGCCAGCAGTCGGTCCTTGTATTGGCAGTTCTTC.